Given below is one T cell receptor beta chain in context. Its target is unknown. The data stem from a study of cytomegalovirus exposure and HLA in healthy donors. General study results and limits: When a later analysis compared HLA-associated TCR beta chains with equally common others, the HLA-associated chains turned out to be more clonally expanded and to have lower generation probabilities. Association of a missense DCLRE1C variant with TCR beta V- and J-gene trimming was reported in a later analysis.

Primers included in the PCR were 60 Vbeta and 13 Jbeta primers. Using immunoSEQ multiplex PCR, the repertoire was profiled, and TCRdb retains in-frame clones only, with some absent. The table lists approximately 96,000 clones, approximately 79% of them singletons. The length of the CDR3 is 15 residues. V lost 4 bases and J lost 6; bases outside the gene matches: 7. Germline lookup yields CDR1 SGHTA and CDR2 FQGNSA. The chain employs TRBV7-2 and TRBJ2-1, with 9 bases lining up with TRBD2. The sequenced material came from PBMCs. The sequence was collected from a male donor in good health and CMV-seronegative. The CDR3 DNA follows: TGTGCCAGCAGCTCGGGACTAGCCGGGCCCAATGAGCAGTTCTTC. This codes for CASSSGLAGPNEQFF.